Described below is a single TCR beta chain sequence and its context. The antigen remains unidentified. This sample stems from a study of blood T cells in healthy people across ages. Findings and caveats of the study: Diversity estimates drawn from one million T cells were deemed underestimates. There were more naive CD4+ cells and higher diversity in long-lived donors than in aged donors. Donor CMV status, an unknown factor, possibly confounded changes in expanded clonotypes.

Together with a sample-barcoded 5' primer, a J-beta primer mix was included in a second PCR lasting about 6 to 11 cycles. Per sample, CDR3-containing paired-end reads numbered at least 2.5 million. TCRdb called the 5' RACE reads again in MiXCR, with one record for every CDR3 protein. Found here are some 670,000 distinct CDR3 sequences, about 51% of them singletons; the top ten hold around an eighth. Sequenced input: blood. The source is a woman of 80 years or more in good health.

In DNA, the CDR3 is TGTGCCAGCAGCCTCCGTGAAGGGACAGGGAGCGGAAACACCTTC. Protein sequence: CASSLREGTGSGNTF. J is TRBJ1-2 and V is TRBV3-1; 9 nucleotides align to TRBD1. The CDR3 totals 15 residues. The junction had 15 bases not matched to a gene; V was cut back by 4 bases and J by 12 bases. Germline CDR1 is LGHDT and CDR2 is YNNKEL (reference sequence). Together with reference TRBV3-1 and TRBJ1-2, the CDR3 gives the full variable domain: DTAVSQTPKYLVTQMGNDKSIKCEQNLGHDTMYWYKQDSKKFLKIMFSYNNKELIINETVPNRFSPKSPDKAHLNLHINSLELGDSAVYFCASSLREGTGSGNTFGSGTRLTVV.